The entry below describes one TCR beta chain. The antigen it binds to is not known. Base qualities are not provided; no much larger clone lies one nucleotide away. Hyperthyroidism patients were newly diagnosed, with disease duration under 2 months, and aged 18 to 65 years. The study excluded patients with uncontrolled infections, other autoimmune diseases, pregnancy or lactation. Diagnoses relied on clinical symptoms, serum thyroxine and TRAb, thyroid ultrasound and orbital computed tomography. Blood from progressor patients was drawn when they were first diagnosed with hyperthyroidism, before any ophthalmopathy symptoms appeared. Ficoll-Paque density gradient centrifugation was used to isolate PBMCs from about 10 ml of fresh peripheral blood. Progressor patients were defined as those initially diagnosed with Graves' hyperthyroidism in whom ophthalmopathy developed during follow-up. Total RNA was extracted with Trizol reagent, and quality was checked on an Agilent 2100 Bioanalyzer.

The data originate from a study of T cells in Graves' hyperthyroidism and ophthalmopathy (dated by TCRdb to the late 2010s). Study-wide context: Peripheral blood samples were taken at the time of initial diagnosis, prior to any treatment. To identify distinguishing TCR V-J signatures, a discovery cohort of 95 to 100 patients was used, comprising 43 with Graves' ophthalmopathy and some 60 with stable Graves' hyperthyroidism. Whether ophthalmopathy could be predicted prospectively was tested in an independent validation cohort made up of roughly 19 hyperthyroidism patients plus 17 patients who later progressed to ophthalmopathy. The approximately 98 discovery patients were randomly divided into training and test sets at a 7:3 ratio. In more than five Graves' hyperthyroidism patients, the study also compared T-cell repertoires from thyroid tissue with T-cell repertoires from blood. After sampling, hyperthyroidism patients received methimazole starting at 30 mg daily, and ophthalmopathy patients received high-dose intravenous methylprednisolone. The paper reports TCR Vbeta CDR3 sequencing of approximately 140 peripheral blood samples: approximately 41 ophthalmopathy, fewer than 85 hyperthyroidism and roughly 17 progressor patients. The paper as a whole reports these results and caveats: No statistical method was used to set the sample size in advance, and investigators knew the group allocation. During validation, the model predicted progression to ophthalmopathy a median of approximately six months ahead of onset, with just under 71% sensitivity and around 72% specificity. Most expanded thyroid clonotypes (frequency above 0.001) were also found in blood, which suggests that blood repertoires may mirror thyroid immune responses. Ophthalmopathy was separated from stable hyperthyroidism by a 13 V-J signature model, with 85% to 90% sensitivity and approximately 84% specificity obtained in cross-validation and 80%/75% obtained in testing.

CDR1 is given as SEHNR and CDR2 as FQNEAQ, both from the germline V gene (reference sequence). V and J are trimmed by 3 bases and 0 bases, and the gene matches miss 4 bases of the junction. Taken from cysteine to phenylalanine, the CDR3 has 17 residues. Only CDR3 DNA remains: 51 bases, in frame from the first base. The TCR beta CDR3 regions were amplified from RNA transcripts. For the first round of RT-PCR on the TCR CDR3, the HTBI primer set was used together with the Qiagen OneStep RT-PCR kit. A second multiplex PCR round built the libraries, followed by size selection and purification. The libraries were sequenced on an Illumina HiSeq2000 using paired-end 100 bp reads. The authors' pipeline ran thus. SOAPnuke was used to process the raw data, with reads discarded if the reads contained adapters or uncalled bases, had a mean Phred below 15, or lacked an exact constant-primer or identifier match. High-quality paired reads were merged with COPE v1.2.5, and unique nucleotide sequences were defined as clonotypes. MiTCR v1.1 was used to align the clonotypes against IMGT TRBV, TRBD and TRBJ reference segments. Only V-J combinations with frequency above 0.0001, covering 98% to 99.2% of repertoires, were analysed. A TCS score was defined as the ratio between F50 (clonal expansion) and ExV (chaos), using BLOSUM62-based TCRdist between CDR3 peptides within each V-J. Welch's t-statistics and random forest reduced just over 500 V-J features to 13, which were used in a naive Bayes classifier (R e1071). Using fastp trimming at Q25 and MiXCR clonotype assembly, TCRdb reanalyzed the public sequencing data and kept in-frame beta chains. Rows merge per CDR3 protein into single entries with the most common DNA and genes. The V and J calls reflect TCRdb's pipeline rather than the authors' work. This sample is represented by 550,000 to 650,000 distinct CDR3 sequences; about 15% of them were singletons. Jointly, the top ten make up more than 4.5% of the sample.

The rearrangement combines TRBV7-9 with TRBJ2-2; TRBD2 matches 10 bases in the middle. The source is a woman in her twenties or thirties with Graves' hyperthyroidism that later progressed to Graves' ophthalmopathy. The sample comprised blood. The nucleotide sequence reads as follows: TGTGCCAGCAGCTTTGCTAGCGGGAGCCCGAACACCGGGGAGCTGTTTTTT. Protein translation: CASSFASGSPNTGELFF.